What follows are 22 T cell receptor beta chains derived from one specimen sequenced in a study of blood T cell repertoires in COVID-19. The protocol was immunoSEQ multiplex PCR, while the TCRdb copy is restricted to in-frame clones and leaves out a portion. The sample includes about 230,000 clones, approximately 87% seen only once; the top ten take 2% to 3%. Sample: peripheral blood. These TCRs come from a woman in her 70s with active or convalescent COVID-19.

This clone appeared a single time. In nucleotides, the CDR3 is TGTGCCTGGAGTGTAAGGGCAGGGGTTGAAAAACTGTTTTTT. Translated: CAWSVRAGVEKLFF. The V gene is TRBV30, the J gene TRBJ1-4; D possibly corresponds to TRBD1 (6 bases). CDR3 length equals 14 residues. The germline V gene has CDR1 GTSNPN and CDR2 SVGIG (reference sequence). V was pared by 0 bases and J by 7 bases, with 12 bases between.

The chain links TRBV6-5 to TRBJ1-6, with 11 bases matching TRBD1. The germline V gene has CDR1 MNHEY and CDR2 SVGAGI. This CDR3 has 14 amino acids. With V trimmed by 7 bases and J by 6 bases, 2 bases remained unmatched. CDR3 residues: CASTDRGLNSPLHF. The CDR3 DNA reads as TGTGCCAGCACGGACAGGGGGCTTAATTCACCCCTCCACTTT.

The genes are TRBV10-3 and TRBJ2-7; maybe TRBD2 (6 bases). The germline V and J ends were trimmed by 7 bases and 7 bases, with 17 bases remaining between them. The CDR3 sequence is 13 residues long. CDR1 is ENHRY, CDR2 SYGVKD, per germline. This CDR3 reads CAINQGGPGEQYF. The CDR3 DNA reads TGTGCCATCAATCAGGGAGGTCCGGGGGAGCAGTACTTC.

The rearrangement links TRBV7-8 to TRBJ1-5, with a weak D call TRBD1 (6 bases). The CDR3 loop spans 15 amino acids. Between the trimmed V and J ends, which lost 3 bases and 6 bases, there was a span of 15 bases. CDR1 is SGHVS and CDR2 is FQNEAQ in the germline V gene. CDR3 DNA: TGTGCCAGCAGCTTCATTACAGGGATGGGTCAGCCCCAGCATTTT. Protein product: CASSFITGMGQPQHF.

As DNA, the CDR3 is TGCGCCAGCAGCCGGGGAAGTTCGGACGCCGGGGAGACCCAGTACTTC. It encodes CASSRGSSDAGETQYF. V gene TRBV5-1 combines with J gene TRBJ2-5; tentatively, D is TRBD2 (5 bases). The CDR3 is 16 amino acids. CDR1 is SGHRS, CDR2 YFSETQ, per germline. The germline V and J ends were trimmed by 4 bases and 5 bases, with 21 bases remaining between them.

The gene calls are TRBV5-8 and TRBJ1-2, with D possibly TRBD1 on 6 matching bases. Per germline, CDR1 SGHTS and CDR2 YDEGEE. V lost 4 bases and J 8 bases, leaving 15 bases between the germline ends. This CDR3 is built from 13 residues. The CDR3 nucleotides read TGTGCCAGCAGCCAGTACAGGGATTACGGCTACACCTTC. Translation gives CASSQYRDYGYTF.

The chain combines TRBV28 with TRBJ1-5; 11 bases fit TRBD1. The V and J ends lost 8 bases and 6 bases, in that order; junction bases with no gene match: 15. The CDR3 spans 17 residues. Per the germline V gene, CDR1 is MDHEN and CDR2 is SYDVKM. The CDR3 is CASGNGTGGRRSQPQHF. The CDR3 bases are TGTGCCAGCGGAAATGGGACAGGGGGACGGAGGAGTCAGCCCCAGCATTTT.

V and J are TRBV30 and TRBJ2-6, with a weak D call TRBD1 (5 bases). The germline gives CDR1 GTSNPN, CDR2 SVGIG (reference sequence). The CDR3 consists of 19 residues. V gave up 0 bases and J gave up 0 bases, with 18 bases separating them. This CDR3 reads CAWSVLGHVADSGANVLTF. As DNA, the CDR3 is TGTGCCTGGAGTGTACTTGGACACGTCGCCGACTCTGGGGCCAACGTCCTGACTTTC.

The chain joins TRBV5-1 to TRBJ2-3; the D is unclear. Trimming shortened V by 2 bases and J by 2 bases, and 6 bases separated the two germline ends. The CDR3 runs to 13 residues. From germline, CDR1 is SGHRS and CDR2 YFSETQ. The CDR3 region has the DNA TGCGCCAGCAGCTTAAGCTACACAGATACGCAGTATTTT. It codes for CASSLSYTDTQYF.

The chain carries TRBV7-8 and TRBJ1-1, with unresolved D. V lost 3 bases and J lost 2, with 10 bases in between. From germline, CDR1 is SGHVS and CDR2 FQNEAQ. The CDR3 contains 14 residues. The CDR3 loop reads CASSFQLVNTEAFF. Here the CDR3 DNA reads TGTGCCAGCAGCTTCCAATTAGTTAACACTGAAGCTTTCTTT. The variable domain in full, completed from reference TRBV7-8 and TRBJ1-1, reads GAGVSQSPRYKVAKRGQDVALRCDPISGHVSLFWYQQALGQGPEFLTYFQNEAQLDKSGLPSDRFFAERPEGSVSTLKIQRTQQEDSAVYLCASSFQLVNTEAFFGQGTRLTVV.

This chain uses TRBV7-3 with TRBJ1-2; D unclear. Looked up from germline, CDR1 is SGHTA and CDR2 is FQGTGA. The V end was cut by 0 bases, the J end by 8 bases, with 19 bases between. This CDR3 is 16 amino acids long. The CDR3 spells CASSLTVTAPQRGYTF. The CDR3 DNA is TGTGCCAGCAGCTTAACCGTCACAGCCCCTCAGCGGGGCTACACCTTC.

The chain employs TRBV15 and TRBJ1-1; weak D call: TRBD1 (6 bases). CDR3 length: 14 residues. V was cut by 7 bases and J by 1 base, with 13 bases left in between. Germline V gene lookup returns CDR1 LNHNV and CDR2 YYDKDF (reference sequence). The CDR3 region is CATKPGQRNTEAFF. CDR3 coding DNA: TGTGCCACCAAACCGGGACAAAGGAACACTGAAGCTTTCTTT.

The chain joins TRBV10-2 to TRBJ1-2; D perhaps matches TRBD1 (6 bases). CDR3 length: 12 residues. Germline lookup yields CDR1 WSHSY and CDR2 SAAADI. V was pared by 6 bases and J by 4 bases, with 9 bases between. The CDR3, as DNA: TGCGCCAGCAGAGGACAGATCTATGGCTACACCTTC. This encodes CASRGQIYGYTF.

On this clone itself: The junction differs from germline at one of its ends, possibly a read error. In DNA, the CDR3 is TGTGCCTGGAGTACCGGGACAGGTACCTTTTGGGCCTTC. Its translation is CAWSTGTGTFWAF. The genes are TRBV30 and TRBJ1-2; 8 bases agree with TRBD1. This CDR3 is built from 13 residues. Per the germline V gene, CDR1 is GTSNPN and CDR2 is SVGIG (reference sequence).

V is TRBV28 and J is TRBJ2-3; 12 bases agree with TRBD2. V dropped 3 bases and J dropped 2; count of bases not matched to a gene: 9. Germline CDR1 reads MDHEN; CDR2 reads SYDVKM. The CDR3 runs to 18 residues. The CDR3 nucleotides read TGTGCCAGCAGTTTTCCCCTCTCTAGCGGGAGGGTCACAGATACGCAGTATTTT. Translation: CASSFPLSSGRVTDTQYF. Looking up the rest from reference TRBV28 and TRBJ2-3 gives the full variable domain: DVKVTQSSRYLVKRTGEKVFLECVQDMDHENMFWYRQDPGLGLRLIYFSYDVKMKEKGDIPEGYSVSREKKERFSLILESASTNQTSMYLCASSFPLSSGRVTDTQYFGPGTRLTVL.

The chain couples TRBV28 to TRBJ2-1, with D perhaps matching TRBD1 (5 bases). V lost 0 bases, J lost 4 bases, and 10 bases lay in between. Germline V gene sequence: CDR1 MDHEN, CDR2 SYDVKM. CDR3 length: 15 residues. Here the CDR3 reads CASSLWSQGYNEQFF. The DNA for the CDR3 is TGTGCCAGCAGTTTATGGTCCCAGGGATACAATGAGCAGTTCTTC. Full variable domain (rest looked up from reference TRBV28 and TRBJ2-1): DVKVTQSSRYLVKRTGEKVFLECVQDMDHENMFWYRQDPGLGLRLIYFSYDVKMKEKGDIPEGYSVSREKKERFSLILESASTNQTSMYLCASSLWSQGYNEQFFGPGTRLTVL.

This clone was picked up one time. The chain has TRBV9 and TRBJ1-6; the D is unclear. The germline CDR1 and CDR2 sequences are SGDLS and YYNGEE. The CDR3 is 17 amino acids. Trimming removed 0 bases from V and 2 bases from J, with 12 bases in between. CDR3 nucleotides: TGTGCCAGCAGCGTAGGCGACTCATGGACCTATAATTCACCCCTCCACTTT. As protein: CASSVGDSWTYNSPLHF.

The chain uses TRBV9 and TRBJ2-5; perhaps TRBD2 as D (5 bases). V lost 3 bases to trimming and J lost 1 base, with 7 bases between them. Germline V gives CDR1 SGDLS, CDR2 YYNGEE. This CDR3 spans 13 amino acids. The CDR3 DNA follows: TGTGCCAGCAGCGGCGGGCCCCAAGAGACCCAGTACTTC. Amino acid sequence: CASSGGPQETQYF. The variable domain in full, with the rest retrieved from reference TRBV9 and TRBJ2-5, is DSGVTQTPKHLITATGQRVTLRCSPRSGDLSVYWYQQSLDQGLQFLIQYYNGEERAKGNILERFSAQQFPDLHSELNLSSLELGDSALYFCASSGGPQETQYFGPGTRLLVL.

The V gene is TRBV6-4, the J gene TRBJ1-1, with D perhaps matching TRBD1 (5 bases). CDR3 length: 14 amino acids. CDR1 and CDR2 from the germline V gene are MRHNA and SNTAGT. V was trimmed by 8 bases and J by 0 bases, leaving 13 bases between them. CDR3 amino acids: CASQADRLNTEAFF. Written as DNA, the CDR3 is TGTGCCAGCCAAGCTGACAGATTGAACACTGAAGCTTTCTTT.

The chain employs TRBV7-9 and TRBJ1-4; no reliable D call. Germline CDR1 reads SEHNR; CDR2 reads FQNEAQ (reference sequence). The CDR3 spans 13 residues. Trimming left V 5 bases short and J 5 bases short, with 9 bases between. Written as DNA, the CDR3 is TGTGCCAGCAGCCCCGACTGGAATGAAAAACTGTTTTTT. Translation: CASSPDWNEKLFF. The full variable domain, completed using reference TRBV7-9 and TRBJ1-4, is DTGVSQNPRHKITKRGQNVTFRCDPISEHNRLYWYRQTLGQGPEFLTYFQNEAQLEKSRLLSDRFSAERPKGSFSTLEIQRTEQGDSAMYLCASSPDWNEKLFFGSGTQLSVL.

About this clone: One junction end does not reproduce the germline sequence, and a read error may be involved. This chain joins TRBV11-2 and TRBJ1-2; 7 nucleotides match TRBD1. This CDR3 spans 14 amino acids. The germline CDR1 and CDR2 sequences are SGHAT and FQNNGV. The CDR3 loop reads CASSRAEGANAPYF. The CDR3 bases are TGTGCCAGCAGCCGAGCGGAGGGGGCTAATGCCCCTTACTTC.

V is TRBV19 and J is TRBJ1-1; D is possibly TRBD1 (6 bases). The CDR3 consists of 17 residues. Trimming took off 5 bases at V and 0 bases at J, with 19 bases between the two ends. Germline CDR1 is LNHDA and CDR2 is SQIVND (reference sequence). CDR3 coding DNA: TGTGCCAGTAGTTCCCCCCGGGGGGCAGGAATGAACACTGAAGCTTTCTTT. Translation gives CASSSPRGAGMNTEAFF.